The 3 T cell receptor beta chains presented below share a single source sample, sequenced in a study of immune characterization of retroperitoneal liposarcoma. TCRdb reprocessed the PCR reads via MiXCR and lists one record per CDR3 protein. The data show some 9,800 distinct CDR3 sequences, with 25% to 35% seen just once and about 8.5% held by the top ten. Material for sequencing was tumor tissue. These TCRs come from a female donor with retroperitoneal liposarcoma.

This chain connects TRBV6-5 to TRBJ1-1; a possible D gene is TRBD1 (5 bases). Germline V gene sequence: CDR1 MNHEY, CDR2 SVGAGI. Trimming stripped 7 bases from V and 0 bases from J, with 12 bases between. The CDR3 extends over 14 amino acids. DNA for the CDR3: TGTGCCAGCACCCCGGGGGGGATGAACACTGAAGCTTTCTTT. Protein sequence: CASTPGGMNTEAFF.

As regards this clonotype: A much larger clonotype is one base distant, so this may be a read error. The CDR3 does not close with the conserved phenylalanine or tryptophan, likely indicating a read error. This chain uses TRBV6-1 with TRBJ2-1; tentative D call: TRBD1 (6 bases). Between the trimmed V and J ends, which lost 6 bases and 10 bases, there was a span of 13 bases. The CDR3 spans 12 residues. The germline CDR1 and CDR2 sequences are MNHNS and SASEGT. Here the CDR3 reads CASRQGSYEQFL. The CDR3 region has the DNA TGTGCCAGCAGACAGGGCTCCTACGAGCAGTTCTTA.

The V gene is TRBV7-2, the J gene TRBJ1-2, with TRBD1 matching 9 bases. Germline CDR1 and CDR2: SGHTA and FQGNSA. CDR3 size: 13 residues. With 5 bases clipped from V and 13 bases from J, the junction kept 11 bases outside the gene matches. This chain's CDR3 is CASSHRDRAPVTF. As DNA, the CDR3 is TGTGCCAGCAGCCATCGGGACAGGGCGCCGGTCACCTTC.